This TCR beta chain was recovered during a study of T cells after yellow fever vaccination. Study-wide results and limits: Clones that expanded after primary vaccination mostly reappeared after the booster (roughly 97% CD4, approximately 85% CD8). When the response was secondary, it was weaker but reached its peak faster, day 5 versus 15. The CD4 compartment and the CD8 compartment contained a small share of clonotypes in common.

Researchers made TCR cDNA using 5'RACE template switching, and this step added a universal primer site and UMIs. TCRdb reprocessed the 5' RACE reads with MiXCR, giving one entry per CDR3 protein. The data show 100,000 to 150,000 distinct CDR3 sequences, with 7.5% to 10% seen just once and 30% to 50% held by the top ten. CDR3 length: 15 residues. The germline gives CDR1 SGHRS, CDR2 YFSETQ. With 0 bases clipped from V and 6 bases from J, the junction kept 6 bases outside the gene matches. This clonotype was counted a few times. Its matching antigen is unknown. The chain recombines TRBV5-1 with TRBJ2-3; 8 bases are shared with TRBD2. This receptor was identified in a man younger than 30 who received the YFV17D yellow fever vaccine. This material consisted of CD8+ T cells sorted from PBMCs, taken on the day of the yellow fever booster vaccination. The CDR3 spells CASSLELAGSDTQYF. The CDR3 DNA is TGCGCCAGCAGCTTGGAGTTAGCGGGGAGTGATACGCAGTATTTT.